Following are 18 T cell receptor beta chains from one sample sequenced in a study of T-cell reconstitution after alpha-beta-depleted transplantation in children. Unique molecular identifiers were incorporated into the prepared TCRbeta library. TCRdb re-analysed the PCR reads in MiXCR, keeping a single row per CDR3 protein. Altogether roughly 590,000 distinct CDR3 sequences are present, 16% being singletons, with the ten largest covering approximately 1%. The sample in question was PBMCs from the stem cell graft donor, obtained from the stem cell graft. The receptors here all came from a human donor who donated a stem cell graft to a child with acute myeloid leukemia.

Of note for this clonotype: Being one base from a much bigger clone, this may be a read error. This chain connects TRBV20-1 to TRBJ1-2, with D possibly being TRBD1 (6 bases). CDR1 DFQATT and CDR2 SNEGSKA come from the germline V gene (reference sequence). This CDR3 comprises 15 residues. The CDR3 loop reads CSAKDRTSPNYSYTF. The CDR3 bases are TGCAGTGCTAAGGACAGAACTTCACCTAACTATAGCTACACCTTC.

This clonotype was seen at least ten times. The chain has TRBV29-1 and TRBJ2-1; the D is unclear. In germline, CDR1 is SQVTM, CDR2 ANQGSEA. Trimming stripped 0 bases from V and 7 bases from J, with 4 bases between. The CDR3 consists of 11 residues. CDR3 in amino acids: CSVEEGNEQFF. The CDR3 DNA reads TGCAGCGTTGAAGAGGGTAATGAGCAGTTCTTC.

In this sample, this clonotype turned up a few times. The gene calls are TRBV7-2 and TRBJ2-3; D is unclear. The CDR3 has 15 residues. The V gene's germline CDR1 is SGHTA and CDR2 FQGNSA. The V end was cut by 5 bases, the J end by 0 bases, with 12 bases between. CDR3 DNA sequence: TGTGCCAGCAGCCCCCGGGTAGCTAGCACAGATACGCAGTATTTT. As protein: CASSPRVASTDTQYF.

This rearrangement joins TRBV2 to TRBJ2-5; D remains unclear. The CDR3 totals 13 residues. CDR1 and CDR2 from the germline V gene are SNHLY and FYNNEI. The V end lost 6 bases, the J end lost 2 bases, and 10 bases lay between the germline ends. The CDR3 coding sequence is TGTGCCAGCAGGGGTGTGAGGCAAGAGACCCAGTACTTC. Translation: CASRGVRQETQYF.

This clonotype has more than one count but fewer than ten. This CDR3 is CATSDGTATQHF. For the CDR3, the DNA is TGTGCCACCAGTGACGGGACAGCTACCCAGCATTTT. V is TRBV24-1 and J is TRBJ1-5; 7 nucleotides agree with TRBD1. CDR3 length equals 12 residues. Germline lookup yields CDR1 KGHDR and CDR2 SFDVKD. The trim removed 4 bases at V and 11 bases at J, leaving 4 bases unmatched.

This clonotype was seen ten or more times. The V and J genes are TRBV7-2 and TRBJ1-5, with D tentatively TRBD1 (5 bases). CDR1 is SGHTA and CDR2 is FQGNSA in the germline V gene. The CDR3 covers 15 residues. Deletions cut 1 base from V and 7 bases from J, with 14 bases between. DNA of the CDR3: TGTGCCAGCAGCTTAGATTCCGGGGGAGGACAGCCCCAGCATTTT. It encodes CASSLDSGGGQPQHF. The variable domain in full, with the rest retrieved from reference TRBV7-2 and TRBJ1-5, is GAGVSQSPSNKVTEKGKDVELRCDPISGHTALYWYRQSLGQGLEFLIYFQGNSAPDKSGLPSDRFSAERTGGSVSTLTIQRTQQEDSAVYLCASSLDSGGGQPQHFGDGTRLSIL.

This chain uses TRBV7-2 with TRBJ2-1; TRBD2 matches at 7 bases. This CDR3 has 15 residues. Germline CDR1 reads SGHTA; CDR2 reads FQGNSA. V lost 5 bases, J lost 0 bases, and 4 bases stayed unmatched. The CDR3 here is CASSSGMLSYNEQFF. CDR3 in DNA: TGTGCCAGCAGCAGCGGGATGCTCTCCTACAATGAGCAGTTCTTC. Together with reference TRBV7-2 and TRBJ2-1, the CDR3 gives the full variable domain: GAGVSQSPSNKVTEKGKDVELRCDPISGHTALYWYRQSLGQGLEFLIYFQGNSAPDKSGLPSDRFSAERTGGSVSTLTIQRTQQEDSAVYLCASSSGMLSYNEQFFGPGTRLTVL.

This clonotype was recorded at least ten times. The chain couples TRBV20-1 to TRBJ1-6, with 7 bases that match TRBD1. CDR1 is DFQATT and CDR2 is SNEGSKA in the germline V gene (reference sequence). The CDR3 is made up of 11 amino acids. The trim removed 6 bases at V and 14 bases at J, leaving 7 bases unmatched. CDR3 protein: CSAGDRDALHF. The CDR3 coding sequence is TGCAGTGCAGGAGACAGGGACGCCCTCCACTTT.

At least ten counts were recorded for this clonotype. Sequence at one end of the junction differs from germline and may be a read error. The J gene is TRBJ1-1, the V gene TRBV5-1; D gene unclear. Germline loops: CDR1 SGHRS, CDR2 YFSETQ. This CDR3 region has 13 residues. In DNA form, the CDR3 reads TGTGCCAGCAGTTTTGCCGGGAACACTGAAGCTTTCTTT. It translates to CASSFAGNTEAFF.

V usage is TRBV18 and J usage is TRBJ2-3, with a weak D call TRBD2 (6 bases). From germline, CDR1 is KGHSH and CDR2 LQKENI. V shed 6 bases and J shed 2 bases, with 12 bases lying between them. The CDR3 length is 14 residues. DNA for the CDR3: TGTGCCAGCTCCCTCCGGGAGTTCACAGATACGCAGTATTTT. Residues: CASSLREFTDTQYF.

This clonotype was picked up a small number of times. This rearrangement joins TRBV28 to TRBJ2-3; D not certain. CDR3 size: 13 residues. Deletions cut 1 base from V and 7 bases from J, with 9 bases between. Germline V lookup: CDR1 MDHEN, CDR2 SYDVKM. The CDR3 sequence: CASSLSGVNTQYF. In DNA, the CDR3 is TGTGCCAGCAGTTTATCAGGTGTGAATACGCAGTATTTT.

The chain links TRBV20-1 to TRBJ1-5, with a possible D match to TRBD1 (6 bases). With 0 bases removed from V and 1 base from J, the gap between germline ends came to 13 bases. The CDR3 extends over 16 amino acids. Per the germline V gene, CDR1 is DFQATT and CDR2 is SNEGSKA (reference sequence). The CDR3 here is CSARDSRGTSNQPQHF. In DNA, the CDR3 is TGCAGTGCTAGAGATAGTAGAGGGACAAGCAATCAGCCCCAGCATTTT.

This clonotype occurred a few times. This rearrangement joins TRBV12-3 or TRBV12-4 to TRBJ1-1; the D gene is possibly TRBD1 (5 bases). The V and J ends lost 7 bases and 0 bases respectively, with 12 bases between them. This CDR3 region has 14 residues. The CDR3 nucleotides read TGTGCCAGCATTGCGACAGAAATGAACACTGAAGCTTTCTTT. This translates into CASIATEMNTEAFF.

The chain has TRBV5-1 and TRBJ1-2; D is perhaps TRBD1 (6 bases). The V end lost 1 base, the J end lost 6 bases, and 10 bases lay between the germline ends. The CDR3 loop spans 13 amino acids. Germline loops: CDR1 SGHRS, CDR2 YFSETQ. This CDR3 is CASSLRAGDGYTF. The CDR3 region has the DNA TGCGCCAGCAGCTTGAGGGCAGGGGATGGCTACACCTTC.

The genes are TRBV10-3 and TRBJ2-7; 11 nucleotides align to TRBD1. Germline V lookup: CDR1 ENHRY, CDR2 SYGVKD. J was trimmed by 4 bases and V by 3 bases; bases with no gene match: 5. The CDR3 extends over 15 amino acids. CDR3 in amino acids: CAISEGTGGLYEQYF. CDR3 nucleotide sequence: TGTGCCATCAGTGAAGGGACAGGGGGTTTATACGAGCAGTACTTC.

In DNA, the CDR3 is TGTGCCAGCAGTTTTGGGAAGCTCACCGGGGAGCTGTTTTTT. It encodes CASSFGKLTGELFF. V and J are TRBV27 and TRBJ2-2; D uncertain. This CDR3 spans 14 amino acids. Trimming pared 3 bases from V and 4 bases from J, leaving 9 bases between. Germline V lookup: CDR1 MNHEY, CDR2 SMNVEV (reference sequence).

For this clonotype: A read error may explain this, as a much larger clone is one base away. CDR3 sequence: CASSGGTEVYYGYTF. CDR3 DNA sequence: TGTGCCAGCAGTGGAGGGACAGAAGTGTATTATGGCTACACCTTC. The rearrangement joins TRBV25-1 to TRBJ1-2; 7 bases align to TRBD1. The germline V gene encodes CDR1 MGHDK and CDR2 SYGVNS. V shed 4 bases and J 5 bases; nucleotides not matched to a gene: 10. CDR3 length: 15 amino acids.

CDR3 amino acids: CSARDHGQGGETQYF. CDR3 in DNA: TGCAGTGCTAGAGATCACGGGCAGGGCGGCGAGACCCAGTACTTC. The chain joins TRBV20-1 to TRBJ2-5; a weak D match, TRBD1 (5 bases). CDR3 length equals 15 residues. Trimming took 0 bases from V and 5 from J, leaving 16 bases between them. Per the germline V gene, CDR1 is DFQATT and CDR2 is SNEGSKA (reference sequence).